The clone carrying this TCR beta chain was detected many times. Its antigen is currently unknown. The sample's time point: pre-sensitization, week 0. Treatment in this sample: therapeutic diphenylcyclopropenone sensitization with weekly scalp DPC. These data originate in a study of human T cells and chemical hapten exposure. CDR1 and CDR2 (germline): SGDLS, YYNGEE. V was clipped by 0 bases and J by 4 bases, with 10 bases between them. The CDR3 loop spans 14 amino acids. Unique molecular identifiers were linked by the library to individual cDNA molecules. Authors' data handling: The median was approximately 89,000 TCRs per sample, ranging about 23,224 to 690,600. MiXCR, run by TCRdb on the RACE reads, gives a single entry per CDR3 protein. The V and J calls were determined by TCRdb, not by the authors. Among 350,000 to 400,000 distinct CDR3 sequences listed, 5.1% were seen once. Findings of the study overall: Sensitizing with DPC caused no change in TCRs above 1 in 1000 frequency.

The sample here was whole blood, taken in connection with sensitization to the hapten diphenylcyclopropenone (DPC). The clonotype comes from a woman in her forties or fifties with alopecia areata. Some clones in this sample may be carry-over from other donors' samples. This chain uses TRBV9 with TRBJ1-1; D gene uncertain. The CDR3 DNA is TGTGCCAGCAGCGTAGGCGGGGTCCCCACTGAAGCTTTCTTT. Translation: CASSVGGVPTEAFF.